Below are 21 T cell receptor beta chains sequenced from a single sample in a study of blood T cells in healthy people across ages. Primers used in a second PCR of roughly 7 to 12 cycles were a sample-barcoded 5' primer and a J-beta primer mix. One entry per CDR3 protein, called by TCRdb with MiXCR from the 5' RACE reads. The data show over a million distinct CDR3 sequences, 35% to 45% seen once. The sequenced material came from blood. These receptors came from a woman aged 18-29 years in good health.

In this sample, this clonotype turned up many times. This chain uses TRBV4-3 with TRBJ2-5; D not certain. Germline CDR1 reads LGHNA; CDR2 reads YSLEER. CDR3 length equals 14 residues. Trimming removed 0 bases from V and 3 bases from J, with 8 bases in between. This CDR3 is CASSQDTPKETQYF. The CDR3 DNA sequence: TGCGCCAGCAGCCAAGATACCCCCAAAGAGACCCAGTACTTC.

This chain joins TRBV12-3 or TRBV12-4 and TRBJ2-1; 7 nucleotides agree with TRBD1. This CDR3 has 14 residues. V gave up 6 bases and J gave up 9 bases; unmatched junction bases: 11. The CDR3 DNA reads TGTGCCAGCAGACCGGGACAGTCCCTTGGTGAGCAGTTCTTC. This sequence encodes CASRPGQSLGEQFF.

This clonotype was observed at least ten times. V and J are TRBV4-3 and TRBJ2-1; 8 positions agree with TRBD2. Germline V gene sequence: CDR1 LGHNA, CDR2 YSLEER. This CDR3 is 16 amino acids long. V gave up 2 bases and J gave up 0 bases; unmatched junction bases: 3. CDR3 sequence reads: CASSQLAGFSYNEQFF. The CDR3 DNA follows: TGCGCCAGCAGCCAACTAGCGGGCTTCTCCTACAATGAGCAGTTCTTC.

The rearrangement uses TRBV6-2 or TRBV6-3 and TRBJ1-2; maybe TRBD1 (5 bases). CDR1 MNHEY and CDR2 SVGEGT come from the germline V gene. The CDR3 consists of 14 residues. The ends were cut back, 7 bases at V and 5 bases at J, with 17 bases in the middle. CDR3 sequence: CASNHPGLNYGYTF. The CDR3 coding sequence is TGTGCCAGCAACCACCCGGGGCTGAATTATGGCTACACCTTC.

This clonotype was counted only a few times. This sequence joins TRBV4-3 and TRBJ2-1; 8 nucleotides agree with TRBD1. This CDR3 comprises 15 residues. J gave up 8 bases and V 2 bases, and 8 bases lay outside the gene matches. Germline V gene lookup returns CDR1 LGHNA and CDR2 YSLEER. The CDR3 DNA sequence: TGCGCCAGCAGCCAACAGGGGGCAAAAGTTCATGAGCAGTTCTTC. Translating it yields CASSQQGAKVHEQFF.

The chain uses TRBV20-1 and TRBJ1-2, with 9 bases identical to TRBD1. Germline V lookup: CDR1 DFQATT, CDR2 SNEGSKA (reference sequence). This CDR3 is built from 15 residues. The V segment lost 3 bases and the J segment 4 bases; nucleotides outside the gene matches: 9. This CDR3 is CSASANRGPTYGYTF. In nucleotides, the CDR3 is TGCAGTGCTAGTGCTAACAGGGGGCCTACCTATGGCTACACCTTC.

The chain joins TRBV3-1 to TRBJ2-7; possible D gene TRBD2, 5 bases. V was clipped by 4 bases and J by 0 bases, with 16 bases between them. CDR1 is LGHDT and CDR2 is YNNKEL in the germline V gene (reference sequence). This CDR3 comprises 16 residues. The CDR3 coding sequence is TGTGCCAGCAGCCTTTGGACTCGCTCTAGCTCCTACGAGCAGTACTTC. Residues: CASSLWTRSSSYEQYF.

This clonotype was observed at least ten times. V is TRBV4-1 and J is TRBJ1-2, with 10 bases lining up with TRBD1. The CDR3 contains 15 residues. Germline V lookup: CDR1 MGHRA, CDR2 YSYEKL. The V segment lost 3 bases and the J segment 2 bases; nucleotides outside the gene matches: 3. For the CDR3, the DNA is TGCGCCAGCAGCCATCCGGGACAGGGGAACTATGGCTACACCTTC. It is translated as CASSHPGQGNYGYTF.

Details on this clonotype: A single base separates this from a much larger clone, so it may be a read error. The chain carries TRBV5-5 and TRBJ1-1; perhaps TRBD1 as D (5 bases). This CDR3 spans 15 amino acids. The germline V gene has CDR1 SGHKS and CDR2 YYEKEE (reference sequence). As DNA, the CDR3 is TGTGCCAGCGGCTTCCTCCAGGGCCAGAACACTGAAGCTTTCTTT. Its translation: CASGFLQGQNTEAFF.

This clonotype is a singleton in its sample. The CDR3 loop is CASSYSETPGVTQYF. Here the CDR3 DNA reads TGTGCCAGCAGTTACTCTGAGACTCCTGGCGTAACGCAGTATTTT. This chain connects TRBV6-6 to TRBJ2-3, with D unresolved. The V gene's germline CDR1 is MNHNY and CDR2 SVGAGI (reference sequence). The CDR3 extends over 15 amino acids. V was clipped by 0 bases and J by 9 bases, with 16 bases between them.

In its sample, this clonotype was seen a few times. The chain employs TRBV20-1 and TRBJ2-5, with TRBD2 matching 8 bases. The ends lost 1 base at V and 1 base at J; junction bases unmatched: 8. The CDR3 loop spans 16 amino acids. Germline V CDR1 and CDR2: DFQATT, SNEGSKA (reference sequence). CDR3 in amino acids: CSARVGRVLSQETQYF. CDR3 coding DNA: TGCAGTGCTAGAGTCGGGAGGGTCCTGTCCCAAGAGACCCAGTACTTC.

J is TRBJ2-5 and V is TRBV6-5; 8 bases match TRBD1. The closer fit of TRBJ2-7 to the DNA end suggests the J call may be wrong. Germline lookup yields CDR1 MNHEY and CDR2 SVGAGI. This CDR3 region has 13 residues. CDR3 DNA: TGTGCCAGCAGGCCAGGGGGCGGATACGAGCAGTACTTC. Protein: CASRPGGGYEQYF.

J is TRBJ2-1 and V is TRBV6-2 or TRBV6-3, with 10 nucleotides matching TRBD2. Germline V gene data show CDR1 as MNHEY and CDR2 as SVGEGT. The CDR3 is made up of 16 amino acids. The trim removed 2 bases at V and 7 bases at J, leaving 8 bases unmatched. The CDR3 region has the DNA TGTGCCAGCAGTTACCCCACTAGCGGGGTTTTGAATGAGCAGTTCTTC. It codes for CASSYPTSGVLNEQFF.

This clonotype was seen more than once but under ten times. J is TRBJ1-1 and V is TRBV4-3; the D gene is possibly TRBD1 (5 bases). This CDR3 contains 13 residues. Trimming stripped 4 bases from V and 1 base from J, with 7 bases between. Germline values: CDR1 LGHNA, CDR2 YSLEER. The CDR3 here is CASSRQQNTEAFF. In DNA form, the CDR3 reads TGCGCCAGCAGCCGACAGCAGAACACTGAAGCTTTCTTT.

This clonotype was seen more than once but under ten times. This may be a read error: a much more frequent sequence differs by one nucleotide. The gene calls are TRBV7-2 and TRBJ1-1; 8 bases are shared with TRBD1. With 5 bases clipped from V and 3 bases from J, the junction kept 2 bases outside the gene matches. The CDR3 covers 13 residues. The V gene's germline CDR1 is SGHTA and CDR2 FQGNSA. CDR3 region: CASSTQGDTEAFF. As DNA, the CDR3 is TGTGCCAGCAGCACACAGGGGGACACTGAAGCTTTCTTT.

V is TRBV29-1 and J is TRBJ2-5, with 9 bases lining up with TRBD2. Germline CDR1 reads SQVTM; CDR2 reads ANQGSEA. Germline trimming cut 7 bases from V and 2 bases from J; bases unmatched to any gene: 11. The CDR3 runs to 15 residues. CDR3 amino acids: CSGDGKSGGQETQYF. The CDR3 nucleotides are TGCAGCGGTGATGGGAAGAGCGGGGGGCAAGAGACCCAGTACTTC.

This clonotype was seen repeatedly, ten times or more. This rearrangement joins TRBV29-1 to TRBJ1-2, with TRBD1 as a possible D gene (5 bases). Trimming left V 5 bases short and J 3 bases short, with 13 bases between. The germline V gene has CDR1 SQVTM and CDR2 ANQGSEA. The CDR3 is made up of 13 amino acids. Here the CDR3 reads CSVRTGGHYGYTF. CDR3 bases: TGCAGCGTTCGAACAGGAGGGCACTATGGCTACACCTTC.

The V and J genes are TRBV5-1 and TRBJ2-3, with a possible D match to TRBD2 (6 bases). V lost 0 bases and J lost 0, with 11 bases in between. Germline CDR1 is SGHRS and CDR2 is YFSETQ. The CDR3 covers 16 residues. CDR3 in amino acids: CASSLGDFSSTDTQYF. The CDR3 DNA is TGCGCCAGCAGCTTGGGGGACTTTTCTAGCACAGATACGCAGTATTTT.

The chain couples TRBV18 to TRBJ2-5; D may match TRBD1 or TRBD2 (5 bases each). The germline V and J ends were trimmed by 3 bases and 4 bases, with 15 bases remaining between them. Germline lookup yields CDR1 KGHSH and CDR2 LQKENI. CDR3 length equals 15 residues. The CDR3 DNA follows: TGTGCCAGCTCACCGCTGGGGACGTACCTAGAGACCCAGTACTTC. Amino acids: CASSPLGTYLETQYF. The variable domain in full, with the rest retrieved from reference TRBV18 and TRBJ2-5, is NAGVMQNPRHLVRRRGQEARLRCSPMKGHSHVYWYRQLPEEGLKFMVYLQKENIIDESGMPKERFSAEFPKEGPSILRIQQVVRGDSAAYFCASSPLGTYLETQYFGPGTRLLVL.

J is TRBJ2-1 and V is TRBV6-2 or TRBV6-3, with 10 positions matching TRBD2. Germline CDR1 MNHEY, CDR2 SVGEGT. V gave up 3 bases and J gave up 8 bases; unmatched junction bases: 13. The CDR3 runs to 17 residues. Here the CDR3 reads CASSYLTSGTQSDEQFF. In DNA form, the CDR3 reads TGTGCCAGCAGTTATTTAACTAGCGGGACGCAGTCGGATGAGCAGTTCTTC.

This chain connects TRBV27 to TRBJ1-4, with 8 bases that match TRBD1. The germline V gene has CDR1 MNHEY and CDR2 SMNVEV (reference sequence). Trimming at V came to 6 bases and at J to 2 bases, leaving 2 bases not matched to a gene. The CDR3 length is 14 residues. DNA of the CDR3: TGTGCCAGCAGCTGGACAGGGACTAATGAAAAACTGTTTTTT. Translated, it gives CASSWTGTNEKLFF.